This TCR beta chain derives from a study of T cells after yellow fever vaccination. The wider study: Fractions with few cells were prepared using SMART-Seq v4 Ultra Low Input. General study points: Sorted repertoires could include abundant contaminating clonotypes from bulk cells.

V was shortened by 0 bases and J by 7 bases, with 11 bases between the two germline ends. Germline values: CDR1 SGHRS, CDR2 YFSETQ. This CDR3 is 13 amino acids long. TCRdb reprocessed the 5' RACE reads with MiXCR, giving one entry per CDR3 protein. There are approximately 250,000 distinct CDR3 sequences in the sample; approximately 6.8% occur only once, and around 1% lies in the top ten. This clonotype showed up just a few times. Its antigen is not known. Specimen: CD4+ T cells sorted from PBMCs, collected on the day of the yellow fever booster vaccination. The chain combines TRBV5-1 with TRBJ2-7; D unclear. The sequence derives from a man between 25 and 39 years old who received the YFV17D yellow fever vaccine. CDR3 residues: CASSLEAHREQYF. CDR3 in DNA: TGCGCCAGCAGCTTGGAGGCACACCGGGAGCAGTACTTC.